These T cell receptor beta chains were read from a single sample in a study of Graves' ophthalmopathy and Graves' hyperthyroidism. TCRdb reanalysed the multiplex PCR reads using MiXCR and keeps one entry per CDR3 protein. There are hundreds of thousands of distinct CDR3 sequences in the sample; approximately 21% occur only once, and approximately 3.2% lies in the top ten. The source material was peripheral blood. These receptors came from a young woman with stable Graves' hyperthyroidism. The CDR3 runs from the conserved cysteine through the conserved F or W. D genes are given only for firm matches. Expanded clones are given a class, and other clones once, few, many or no size at all.

NA,TRBV6-5,NA,TRBJ1-2,TGTGCCAGCAGTTACAAAGTTGGCAGGGGCTATGGCTACACCTTC,CASSYKVGRGYGYTF
few,TRBV27,NA,TRBJ1-1,TGTGCCAGCAGTTTATCCCCCCCGGGGGGTACTGAAGCTTTCTTT,CASSLSPPGGTEAFF
many,TRBV28,NA,TRBJ2-2,TGTGCCAGCAGTTTATCATACAGGATTCTTATCGGGGAGCTGTTTTTT,CASSLSYRILIGELFF
many,TRBV18,NA,TRBJ1-2,TGTGCCAGCTCACCGGGTGCAGGGGCCTACACCTTC,CASSPGAGAYTF
many,TRBV6-2/TRBV6-3,TRBD1,TRBJ1-1,TGTGCCAGCCGTAGGACAGGGCTGGACGCTTTCTTT,CASRRTGLDAFF
many,TRBV20-1,TRBD1,TRBJ2-5,TGCAGTGCTGCCCCCGGGACAGGGGGGACGGAGACCCAGTACTTC,CSAAPGTGGTETQYF
many,TRBV5-1,TRBD1,TRBJ2-7,TGCGCCAGCAGCTCGGACAGGCTGCAGTACTTC,CASSSDRLQYF
NA,TRBV11-1,NA,TRBJ2-2,TGTGCCAGCAGCTTTTCGAGTCACCCGTTCAACACCGGGGAGCTGTTTTTT,CASSFSSHPFNTGELFF
many,TRBV12-3/TRBV12-4,NA,TRBJ1-1,TGTGCCAGCAGTTTAGTAGGGCACAGGGTGGGCACTGAAGCTTTCTTT,CASSLVGHRVGTEAFF
many,TRBV28,NA,TRBJ2-7,TGTGCCAGCAGTTTTGGGTCGCCTCAGAGGACCCCAGAGGACCCCTACGAGCAGTACTTC,CASSFGSPQRTPEDPYEQYF
NA,TRBV7-2,TRBD1,TRBJ1-2,TGTGCCAGCAGCTTCCGGGACAGGAAGAACTATGGCTACACCTTC,CASSFRDRKNYGYTF
NA,TRBV6-2/TRBV6-3,NA,TRBJ1-2,TGTGCCAGCAGTTACAGGGATGACTATGGCTACACCTTC,CASSYRDDYGYTF
many,TRBV15,TRBD1,TRBJ1-3,TGTGCCACCAGCAGGGACAGGGTCTCCGGAAACACCATATATTTT,CATSRDRVSGNTIYF
many,TRBV20-1,TRBD2,TRBJ2-7,TGCAGTGCACCGGGACTAGCGGGAGGGCCCTTTTTCGAGCAGTACTTC,CSAPGLAGGPFFEQYF
NA,TRBV6-1,TRBD1,TRBJ1-1,TGTGCCAGCAGTGAATCCGGGACAGCGAACACTGAAGCTTTCTTT,CASSESGTANTEAFF
many,TRBV3-1,NA,TRBJ2-5,TGTGCCAGCAGGAGAGTGGTAGCGGAGACCCAGTACTTC,CASRRVVAETQYF
many,TRBV24-1,TRBD1,TRBJ2-7,TGTGCCACCAGTGATTGGCGGACAGGGCGCGAGCAGTACTTC,CATSDWRTGREQYF
many,TRBV25-1,NA,TRBJ2-7,TGTGCCAGCAGTGAACAGACTGCTTACGAGCAGTACTTC,CASSEQTAYEQYF
many,TRBV7-8,NA,TRBJ1-2,TGTGCCAGCAGCGTGGACGGATTAGCTAACTATGGCTACACCTTC,CASSVDGLANYGYTF
many,TRBV6-5,NA,TRBJ1-1,TGTGCCAGCAGTCGCTTCTTAGAGGAAGGTAACACTGAAGCTTTCTTT,CASSRFLEEGNTEAFF